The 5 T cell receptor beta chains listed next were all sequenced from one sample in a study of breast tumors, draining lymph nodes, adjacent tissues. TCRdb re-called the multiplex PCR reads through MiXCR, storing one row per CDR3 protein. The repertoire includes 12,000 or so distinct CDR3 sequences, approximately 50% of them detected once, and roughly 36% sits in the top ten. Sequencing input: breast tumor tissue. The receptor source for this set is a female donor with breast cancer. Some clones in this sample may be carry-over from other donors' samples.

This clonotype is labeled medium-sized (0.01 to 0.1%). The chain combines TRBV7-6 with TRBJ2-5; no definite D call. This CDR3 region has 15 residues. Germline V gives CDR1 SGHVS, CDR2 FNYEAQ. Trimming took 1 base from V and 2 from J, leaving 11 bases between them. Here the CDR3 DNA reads TGTGCCAGCAGCTTAGGGTCCCTTAAACAAGAGACCCAGTACTTC. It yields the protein CASSLGSLKQETQYF.

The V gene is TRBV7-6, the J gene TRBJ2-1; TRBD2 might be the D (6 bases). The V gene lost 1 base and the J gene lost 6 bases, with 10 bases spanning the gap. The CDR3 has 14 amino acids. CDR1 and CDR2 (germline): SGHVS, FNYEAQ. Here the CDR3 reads CASSLGLAPNEQFF. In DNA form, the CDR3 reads TGTGCCAGCAGCTTAGGGCTAGCGCCCAATGAGCAGTTCTTC.

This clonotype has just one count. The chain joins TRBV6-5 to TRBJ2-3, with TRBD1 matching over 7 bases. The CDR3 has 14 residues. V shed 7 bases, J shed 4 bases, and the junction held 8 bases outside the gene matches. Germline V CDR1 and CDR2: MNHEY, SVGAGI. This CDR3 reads CASKLEGAADTQYF. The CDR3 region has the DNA TGTGCCAGCAAACTAGAGGGGGCCGCAGATACGCAGTATTTT.

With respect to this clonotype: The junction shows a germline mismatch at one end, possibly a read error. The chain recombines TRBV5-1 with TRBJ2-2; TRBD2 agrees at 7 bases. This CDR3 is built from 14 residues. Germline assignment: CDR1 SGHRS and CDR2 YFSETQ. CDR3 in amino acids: CAGSLFAGDVELFF. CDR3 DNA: TGCGCCGGCAGCTTGTTCGCGGGGGACGTCGAGCTGTTTTTT.

Written as DNA, the CDR3 is TGTGCCAGCAGTGAATATGGCAGGGGCGAGCAGTACTTC. Translated, it gives CASSEYGRGEQYF. The chain couples TRBV2 to TRBJ2-7; possible D gene TRBD1, 6 bases. The CDR3 sequence is 13 residues long. V gave up 2 bases and J gave up 6 bases, with 11 bases separating them. Germline V lookup: CDR1 SNHLY, CDR2 FYNNEI. Full variable domain (missing parts from reference TRBV2 and TRBJ2-7): EPEVTQTPSHQVTQMGQEVILRCVPISNHLYFYWYRQILGQKVEFLVSFYNNEISEKSEIFDDQFSVERPDGSNFTLKIRSTKLEDSAMYFCASSEYGRGEQYFGPGTRLTVT.